This T cell receptor (beta chain) was recorded in a study of Ad26.COV2.S vaccination and SARS-CoV-2 variants. The CDR3 runs 16 residues. V gave up 0 bases and J gave up 2 bases; unmatched junction bases: 3. From germline, CDR1 is SGHRS and CDR2 YFSETQ. Study observations and caveats: The authors reported substantial breadth in spike-specific CD8+ and CD4+ T cell responses after vaccination. TCR breadth and depth estimates may have understated total T cell responses.

Measured with immunoSEQ multiplex PCR; TCRdb has only the in-frame clones, and not every one. Of about 180,000 clones listed, about 83% are singletons. Comments on this clone: Its specificity is unknown.

The chain couples TRBV5-1 to TRBJ2-1; 9 nucleotides match TRBD2. The source of this sequence is a human donor who had recovered from COVID-19. Sequences were derived from peripheral blood, sampled after recovery from COVID-19. The CDR3 here is CASSLDAGGTYNEQFF. CDR3 bases: TGCGCCAGCAGCTTGGATGCGGGGGGGACCTACAATGAGCAGTTCTTC.